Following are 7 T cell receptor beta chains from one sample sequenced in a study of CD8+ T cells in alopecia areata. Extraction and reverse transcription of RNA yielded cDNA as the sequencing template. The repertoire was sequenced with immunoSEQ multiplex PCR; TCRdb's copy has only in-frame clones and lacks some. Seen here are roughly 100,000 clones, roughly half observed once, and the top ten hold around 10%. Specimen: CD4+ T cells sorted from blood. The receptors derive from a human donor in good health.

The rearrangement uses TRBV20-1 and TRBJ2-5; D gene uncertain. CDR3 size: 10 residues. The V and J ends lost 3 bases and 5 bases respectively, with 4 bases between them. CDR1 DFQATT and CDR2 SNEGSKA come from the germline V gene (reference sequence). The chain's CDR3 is CSARSETQYF. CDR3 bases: TGCAGTGCTAGGAGCGAGACCCAGTACTTC.

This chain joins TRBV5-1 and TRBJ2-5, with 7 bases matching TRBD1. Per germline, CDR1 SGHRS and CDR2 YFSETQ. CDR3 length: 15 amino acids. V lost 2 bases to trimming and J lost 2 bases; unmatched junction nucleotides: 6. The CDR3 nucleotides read TGCGCCAGCAGCTTAGGACAGGCAGGACAAGAGACCCAGTACTTC. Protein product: CASSLGQAGQETQYF.

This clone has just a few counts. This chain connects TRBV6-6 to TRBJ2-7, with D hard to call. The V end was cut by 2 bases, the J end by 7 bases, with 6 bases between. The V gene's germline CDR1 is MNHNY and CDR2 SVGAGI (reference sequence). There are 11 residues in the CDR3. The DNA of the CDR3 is TGTGCCAGCAGTTACAGCTGGGAGCAGTACTTC. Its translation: CASSYSWEQYF.

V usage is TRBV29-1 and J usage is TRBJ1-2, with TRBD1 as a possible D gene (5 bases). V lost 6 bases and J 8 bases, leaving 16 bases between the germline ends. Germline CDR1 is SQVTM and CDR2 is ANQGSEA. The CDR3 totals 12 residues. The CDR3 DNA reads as TGCAGCGTCGAACGCAGGGACGGGGGCTACACCTTC. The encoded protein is CSVERRDGGYTF.

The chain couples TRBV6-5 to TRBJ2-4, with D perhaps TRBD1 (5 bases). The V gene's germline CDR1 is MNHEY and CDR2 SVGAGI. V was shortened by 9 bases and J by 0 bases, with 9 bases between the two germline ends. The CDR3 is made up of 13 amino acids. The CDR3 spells CASRQLAKNIQYF. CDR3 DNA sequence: TGTGCCAGTCGACAGCTAGCCAAAAACATTCAGTACTTC.

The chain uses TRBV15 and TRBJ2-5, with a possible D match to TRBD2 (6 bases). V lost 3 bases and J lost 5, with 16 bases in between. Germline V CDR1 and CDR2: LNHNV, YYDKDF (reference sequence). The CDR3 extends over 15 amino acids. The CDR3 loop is CATSRDVGRGETQYF. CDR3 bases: TGTGCCACCAGCAGGGATGTCGGGAGAGGGGAGACCCAGTACTTC.

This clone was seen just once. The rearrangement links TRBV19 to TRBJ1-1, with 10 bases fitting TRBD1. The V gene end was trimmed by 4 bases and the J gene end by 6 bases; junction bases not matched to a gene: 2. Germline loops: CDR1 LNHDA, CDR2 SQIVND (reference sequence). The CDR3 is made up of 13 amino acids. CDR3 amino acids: CASSRGQGPEAFF. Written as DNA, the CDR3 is TGTGCCAGTAGTAGGGGACAGGGGCCTGAAGCTTTCTTT.